This paragraph covers one TCR beta chain sequence. Its antigen is unidentified. Between the trimmed V and J ends, which lost 10 bases and 4 bases, there was a span of 19 bases. Looked up from germline, CDR1 is SNHLY and CDR2 is FYNNEI. CDR3 size: 14 residues. Sequencing used immunoSEQ multiplex PCR; TCRdb keeps in-frame clones, though not all of them. The sample contains 150,000 or so clones, roughly nine tenths of which appear only once. These data belong to a study of lymphopenia after photon versus proton radiotherapy. Points from the study as a whole: Better survival with proton therapy was suggested as possible, not demonstrated. Relative stability marked proton patients; photon patients lost diversity and naive cells.

V is TRBV2 and J is TRBJ1-1; TRBD1 is a possible D gene (5 bases). This TCR was recovered from a man aged 50 to 60 with gastric cancer. This sample comprised peripheral blood, obtained from a patient treated with photon-based radiotherapy. The CDR3 DNA reads as TGTGCCAACAGACTTCCGATTACAGGCACTGAAGCTTTCTTT. It yields the protein CANRLPITGTEAFF.